This T cell receptor beta chain was sequenced in a study of blood T cells in healthy people across ages (dated by TCRdb to about 2015). Broadly, across the study: In model experiments, template switching captured about one uniquely barcoded TCR beta cDNA molecule for every two T cells. Donors of different ages were randomly distributed across sequencing lanes to avoid experimental bias. The donors were divided into four age groups: young (average approximately 15 years), middle-aged (almost 40), aged (approximately 62) and long-lived (approximately 74). Using the same blood draw, the study looked at two additional independent replicas of 1 million unique cDNA reads for two donors, one aged 18 to 29 and the other aged 80 or older. To track age-related changes in TCR beta repertoire diversity, the study relied on deep sequencing normalized with unique cDNA molecular identifiers.

The library came from 5' RACE. Instrument on record: Illumina HiSeq 2500. The second PCR ran for roughly 7 to 11 cycles and used a J-beta primer mix along with a sample-barcoded 5' primer. Each TCR beta cDNA molecule received a unique molecular identifier from a template-switch 5' adaptor carrying 12 random nucleotides. Each sample yielded at least 3 million CDR3-containing paired-end reads. The Mint cDNA synthesis kit, primed by a TRBC-specific oligonucleotide, was used to synthesize first-strand cDNA from all RNA. After uracil-DNA glycosylase treatment, a first 18-cycle PCR used universal primers M1SS and BC2_uni_R on all cDNA. Regarding the original processing steps: Each sample was normalized by randomly selecting 1 million high-quality reads, each carrying a distinct molecular identifier. Reads sharing molecular identifiers were discarded rather than binned into consensus sequences. MiTCR, with a Q25 quality threshold and the strictest error-elimination algorithm, was used for CDR3 identification, clonotype clustering and error correction. Lower-bound total TCR beta diversity was estimated with a nonparametric unseen species model using Euler transformation. TCRdb reanalyzed the raw reads on its own, using fastp at Q25 for trimming and MiXCR for clone calling, and kept in-frame beta chains. Rows matching on CDR3 protein sequence are summarized as one entry with the most common DNA and genes. TCRdb's processing, not the study's, gives the V and J calls here. The sample table contains over 950,000 distinct CDR3 sequences; only one count was recorded for roughly two fifths of them. Less than 15% of the sample is taken by the ten largest.

Broader findings and caveats from the paper: A strong correlation was found between observed TCR beta diversity and the percentage of naive T cells measured by flow cytometry. Compared with the aged group, more naive CD4+ T cells, fewer expanded clones and increased TCR diversity were shown by the long-lived group, suggesting age selection. As age increased, observed TCR beta diversity per million T cells dropped in a roughly linear way, and a significant reduction was already evident by age 40. Since profiling was done on bulk unsorted PBMCs, naive and antigen-experienced compartments could not be conclusively compared. Donor CMV infection status was unknown, potentially confounding age-related changes in expanded clonotypes. Estimates of total diversity based on one million sequenced T cells were regarded as lower bounds and as underestimates.

The germline V gene supplies CDR1 LGHNA and CDR2 YNFKEQ. Trimming costs V 0 bases and J 3 bases, and their ends lie 17 bases apart. The CDR3 starts with the cysteine, ends with the phenylalanine, and has 18 residues. Kept here is only the CDR3 DNA, which spans 54 bases and is read in frame from base 1. Details on this clonotype: Its antigen is still unknown. No base qualities exist here, and no much larger clone lies one base off it.

The roughly 39 donors, aged about 6 to 100 years, were systemically healthy Caucasian individuals from Russia. Each donor gave about 11 milliliters of peripheral blood, drawn into EDTA-treated Vacutainer tubes. Ficoll-Paque density-gradient centrifugation was used to isolate PBMCs, with at least 6 million per sample. Trizol reagent was used to extract total RNA from the PBMCs, yielding at least 6 micrograms per sample. Naive CD45RAhigh/CD27high T cell percentages were measured by flow cytometry on a PBMC aliquot from every donor. The rearrangement joined TRBV4-2 to TRBJ1-4; the D gene lacks a confident call. Material for sequencing was blood. The sequence was collected from a young man in good health. The CDR3 protein: CASSQDLPPSAANEKLFF. Read as DNA, the sequence is TGTGCCAGCAGCCAAGACCTGCCCCCGTCTGCAGCTAATGAAAAACTGTTTTTT.